This T cell receptor beta chain emerged from a study of blood T cell repertoires in COVID-19. Seattle enrolled patients during active infection and tracked them longitudinally. Original processing methods: It was from reference gene primer amplification that nucleated cell counts were estimated. Sequencing was performed with immunoSEQ multiplex PCR; in TCRdb, only in-frame clones are kept and a portion is missing. D and trimming were read from the DNA, whereas the V and J calls and clone size are those reported in that table. The table shows 150,000 to 200,000 clones, with about 86% occurring only once. V lost 7 bases, J lost 11 bases, and 17 bases lay in between. CDR3 length: 12 amino acids. Germline V gene sequence: CDR1 LNHDA, CDR2 SQIVND (reference sequence).

Sample: peripheral blood. This receptor was identified in a woman aged 70-85 years with COVID-19, enrolled during active disease. The chain employs TRBV19 and TRBJ1-1, with TRBD1 as a possible D gene (5 bases). The CDR3: CASNTQGQKAFF. In nucleotides, the CDR3 is TGTGCCAGTAATACCCAAGGACAAAAGGCTTTCTTT.